A single sample gave rise to the 25 T cell receptor beta chains below, sequenced in a study of control samples from healthy donors and cancer patients. Assay: immunoSEQ multiplex PCR; the TCRdb copy retains only in-frame clones and omits some. The data hold 100,000 to 150,000 clones, with 80% to 95% observed a single time. Material: blood. The receptors were gathered from a man younger than 30 in good health.

This clone came up once. The chain combines TRBV6-5 with TRBJ1-4, with 8 bases identical to TRBD1. Germline values: CDR1 MNHEY, CDR2 SVGAGI. The CDR3 loop spans 13 amino acids. V dropped 8 bases and J dropped 10; count of bases not matched to a gene: 9. The chain's CDR3 is CASPGQDSGKLFF. In DNA form, the CDR3 reads TGTGCCAGCCCGGGACAGGATTCTGGAAAACTGTTTTTT.

V and J are TRBV7-9 and TRBJ2-3; D remains ambiguous. Trimming stripped 6 bases from V and 0 bases from J, with 13 bases between. The CDR3 runs 15 residues. Germline CDR1 reads SEHNR; CDR2 reads FQNEAQ (reference sequence). CDR3 DNA sequence: TGTGCCAGCAGAAGGGCCACTGCTAGCACAGATACGCAGTATTTT. Protein: CASRRATASTDTQYF.

The chain has TRBV11-2 and TRBJ2-3; 7 bases match TRBD1. V shed 8 bases, J shed 0 bases, and the junction held 11 bases outside the gene matches. From germline, CDR1 is SGHAT and CDR2 FQNNGV. This CDR3 region has 16 residues. The DNA of the CDR3 is TGTGCCAGCCGCTACTTAGGGGGCCATAGCACAGATACGCAGTATTTT. Translating gives CASRYLGGHSTDTQYF.

The chain uses TRBV4-1 and TRBJ1-2; no firm D call. The V gene's germline CDR1 is MGHRA and CDR2 YSYEKL. The CDR3 runs to 13 residues. Deletions cut 4 bases from V and 0 bases from J, with 6 bases between. As DNA, the CDR3 is TGCGCCAGCAGCCCGCCCTCTAACTATGGCTACACCTTC. This codes for CASSPPSNYGYTF.

The rearrangement uses TRBV19 and TRBJ1-2; possibly TRBD1 for D (5 bases). Germline CDR1 LNHDA, CDR2 SQIVND (reference sequence). The CDR3 covers 11 residues. V dropped 11 bases and J dropped 8 bases, with 15 bases sitting between them. In DNA, the CDR3 is TGTGCCGGGTGGGACCGGCGGGGCTACACCTTC. Translation: CAGWDRRGYTF.

This chain uses TRBV6-5 with TRBJ2-1; D is perhaps TRBD2 (6 bases). Germline V gene data show CDR1 as MNHEY and CDR2 as SVGAGI. The CDR3 totals 14 residues. V shed 5 bases and J shed 1 base, with 9 bases lying between them. In DNA, the CDR3 is TGTGCCAGCAGTCCGGGACTGTCCTACAATGAGCAGTTCTTC. Translated, it gives CASSPGLSYNEQFF.

This chain joins TRBV4-1 and TRBJ1-1; D is uncertain. The germline CDR1 and CDR2 sequences are MGHRA and YSYEKL. V gave up 0 bases and J gave up 1 base, with 9 bases separating them. The length of the CDR3 is 15 residues. CDR3 protein: CASSQDALGNTEAFF. The DNA of the CDR3 is TGCGCCAGCAGCCAAGACGCCCTAGGGAACACTGAAGCTTTCTTT.

This clone has a handful of counts. This CDR3 is also generated by other DNA sequences in the sample. V usage is TRBV6-1 and J usage is TRBJ2-3, with 12 bases that match TRBD2. After removal of 2 bases from V and 4 bases from J, the junction contained 1 base not matched to a gene. Germline V gene data show CDR1 as MNHNS and CDR2 as SASEGT. CDR3 length: 15 residues. CDR3 coding DNA: TGTGCCAGCAGTGAACTAGCGGGGGGGCCAGATACGCAGTATTTT. Protein sequence: CASSELAGGPDTQYF.

The chain recombines TRBV10-1 with TRBJ1-2, with D perhaps matching TRBD1 (6 bases). CDR3 length equals 15 residues. V was pared by 6 bases and J by 1 base, with 15 bases between. Germline V CDR1 and CDR2: WNHNN, SYGVQD (reference sequence). The CDR3 nucleotides read TGCGCCAGCAGAGAAGGGTTGGACAGTAACTATGGCTACACCTTC. It codes for CASREGLDSNYGYTF.

This rearrangement joins TRBV2 to TRBJ2-7, with 9 bases identical to TRBD1. J gave up 3 bases and V 6 bases, and 3 bases lay outside the gene matches. The V gene's germline CDR1 is SNHLY and CDR2 FYNNEI. This CDR3 is built from 13 residues. The CDR3 reads CASSADRGYEQYF. The CDR3 nucleotides read TGTGCCAGCAGCGCGGACAGGGGCTACGAGCAGTACTTC.

This sequence joins TRBV9 and TRBJ1-6; unclear D gene. The CDR3 contains 13 residues. V was clipped by 4 bases and J by 10 bases, with 12 bases between them. Germline-derived CDR1 and CDR2 are SGDLS and YYNGEE. CDR3 sequence: CASSPRSHSPLHF. The DNA for the CDR3 is TGTGCCAGCAGCCCCCGTTCACACTCACCCCTCCACTTT. The complete variable domain, with remaining parts taken from reference TRBV9 and TRBJ1-6, reads DSGVTQTPKHLITATGQRVTLRCSPRSGDLSVYWYQQSLDQGLQFLIQYYNGEERAKGNILERFSAQQFPDLHSELNLSSLELGDSALYFCASSPRSHSPLHFGNGTRLTVT.

This rearrangement joins TRBV2 to TRBJ1-1; D ambiguous. The CDR3 spans 14 residues. Germline V gives CDR1 SNHLY, CDR2 FYNNEI. Trimming left V 2 bases short and J 3 bases short, with 10 bases between. CDR3 amino acids: CASSERERDTEAFF. Written as DNA, the CDR3 is TGTGCCAGCAGTGAACGGGAGAGGGACACTGAAGCTTTCTTT.

CDR3 amino acids: CASSPGTVYEQYF. The CDR3 DNA follows: TGCGCCAGCAGCCCCGGGACCGTCTACGAGCAGTACTTC. The chain uses TRBV5-1 and TRBJ2-7; possibly TRBD1 or TRBD2 for D (5 bases each). V lost 4 bases to trimming and J lost 3 bases, with 11 bases between them. The CDR3 loop spans 13 amino acids. Germline lookup yields CDR1 SGHRS and CDR2 YFSETQ.

V gene TRBV5-1 combines with J gene TRBJ1-2; D gene ambiguous. From germline, CDR1 is SGHRS and CDR2 YFSETQ. Between the trimmed V and J ends, which lost 0 bases and 7 bases, there was a span of 10 bases. The CDR3 sequence is 13 residues long. The CDR3 here is CASSLEGGVGYTF. In DNA, the CDR3 is TGCGCCAGCAGCTTGGAAGGAGGCGTTGGCTACACCTTC.

J is TRBJ1-4 and V is TRBV5-1, with D possibly matching TRBD1 (5 bases). The CDR3 extends over 14 amino acids. The germline gives CDR1 SGHRS, CDR2 YFSETQ. V was pared by 4 bases and J by 5 bases, with 12 bases between. The CDR3 protein is CASSGAYSNEKLFF. The CDR3 DNA is TGCGCCAGCAGCGGGGCCTACTCGAATGAAAAACTGTTTTTT. The variable domain in full, with the rest retrieved from reference TRBV5-1 and TRBJ1-4, is KAGVTQTPRYLIKTRGQQVTLSCSPISGHRSVSWYQQTPGQGLQFLFEYFSETQRNKGNFPGRFSGRQFSNSRSEMNVSTLELGDSALYLCASSGAYSNEKLFFGSGTQLSVL.

CDR3 in amino acids: CASSRVVADTQYF. CDR3 nucleotide sequence: TGCGCCAGCAGTCGGGTGGTTGCAGATACGCAGTATTTT. The rearrangement joins TRBV5-1 to TRBJ2-3; no reliable D call. V lost 5 bases and J 4 bases, leaving 11 bases between the germline ends. This CDR3 is 13 amino acids long. Germline assignment: CDR1 SGHRS and CDR2 YFSETQ.

This clone has a single count. This chain connects TRBV3-1 (or the pseudogene TRBV3-2) to TRBJ2-7, with no clear D. V was trimmed by 3 bases and J by 3 bases, leaving 3 bases between them. Looked up from germline, CDR1 is LGHDT and CDR2 is YNNKEL (reference sequence). This CDR3 has 11 residues. The CDR3 loop is CASSHYYEQYF. CDR3 nucleotide sequence: TGTGCCAGCAGCCATTACTACGAGCAGTACTTC.

The chain combines TRBV7-3 with TRBJ2-5, with D possibly TRBD1 on 5 matching bases. This CDR3 has 15 residues. Germline V lookup: CDR1 SGHTA, CDR2 FQGTGA. V was cut by 1 base and J by 2 bases, with 11 bases left in between. CDR3 residues: CASSLKGQGQETQYF. CDR3 bases: TGTGCCAGCAGCTTAAAGGGGCAGGGACAAGAGACCCAGTACTTC.

The chain is built from TRBV21-1 and TRBJ1-1; the table's D call TRBD1 went unverified against the DNA. TRBV21-1 is a pseudogene segment. The CDR3 is made up of 14 amino acids. The CDR3 loop reads CASSYKQGATEAFF. CDR3 nucleotides: TGTGCCAGCAGCTACAAACAGGGGGCCACTGAAGCTTTCTTT.

The chain links TRBV14 to TRBJ2-7; D not certain. This CDR3 has 13 amino acids. Germline V gene data show CDR1 as SGHDN and CDR2 as FVKESK. The ends were cut back, 4 bases at V and 5 bases at J, with 12 bases in the middle. Here the CDR3 reads CASSPYIYHEQYF. The CDR3 DNA reads TGTGCCAGCAGCCCCTACATATACCACGAGCAGTACTTC.

The V gene is TRBV5-5, the J gene TRBJ1-1; D is unclear. Germline assignment: CDR1 SGHKS and CDR2 YYEKEE (reference sequence). This CDR3 has 12 residues. V was trimmed by 4 bases and J by 6 bases, leaving 10 bases between them. The CDR3 spells CASSPWSAEAFF. The CDR3 DNA reads TGTGCCAGCAGCCCATGGAGCGCTGAAGCTTTCTTT.

A note on this clone: The same CDR3 can be traced to other DNA sequences in this sample. J is TRBJ1-1 and V is TRBV5-1; 7 bases line up with TRBD1. The CDR3 length is 13 residues. Germline V gene sequence: CDR1 SGHRS, CDR2 YFSETQ. V lost 0 bases, J lost 5 bases, and 1 base stayed unmatched. The CDR3 nucleotides are TGCGCCAGCAGCTTGGACAGGGGAACTGAAGCTTTCTTT. Translation: CASSLDRGTEAFF.

The chain has TRBV6-1 and TRBJ1-3, with unresolved D. This CDR3 region has 14 residues. V gave up 2 bases and J gave up 1 base, with 6 bases separating them. Per germline, CDR1 MNHNS and CDR2 SASEGT. Here the CDR3 DNA reads TGTGCCAGCAGTGAAACACCATCTGGAAACACCATATATTTT. Residues: CASSETPSGNTIYF.

The J gene is TRBJ2-3, the V gene TRBV5-1, with 13 bases aligning to TRBD2. Germline V gene data show CDR1 as SGHRS and CDR2 as YFSETQ. The CDR3 length is 18 residues. Unmatched junction bases numbered 10, after V lost 4 bases and J lost 2 bases. The CDR3 is CASSLAGTSGEYTDTQYF. The CDR3, as DNA: TGCGCCAGCAGCCTCGCCGGGACTAGCGGGGAATACACAGATACGCAGTATTTT. The whole variable domain, filled in from reference TRBV5-1 and TRBJ2-3, reads KAGVTQTPRYLIKTRGQQVTLSCSPISGHRSVSWYQQTPGQGLQFLFEYFSETQRNKGNFPGRFSGRQFSNSRSEMNVSTLELGDSALYLCASSLAGTSGEYTDTQYFGPGTRLTVL.

This sequence joins TRBV2 and TRBJ1-4; tentatively, D is TRBD1 (6 bases). This CDR3 comprises 14 residues. Germline lookup yields CDR1 SNHLY and CDR2 FYNNEI. V was shortened by 7 bases and J by 7 bases, with 16 bases between the two germline ends. The CDR3 DNA sequence: TGTGCCAGCACCGAGGGGGGCTGGGCTGAAAAACTGTTTTTT. It specifies CASTEGGWAEKLFF.